This T cell receptor beta chain is drawn from a study of CD8 T cells in ankylosing spondylitis. Overall study findings and caveats: Blood of patients with ankylosing spondylitis appeared to be characterized by a TCR beta motif of eight highly homologous variants. The clones that were linked to disease were reported to be significantly enriched in matched synovial fluid samples from ankylosing spondylitis patients.

Molecular-barcoded quantitative 5'-RACE produced these TCR beta libraries. TCRdb processed the 5' RACE reads anew with MiXCR; each CDR3 protein has one entry. The sample includes some 840,000 distinct CDR3 sequences, about 11% of them seen just once. CDR1 is SGHRS and CDR2 is YFSETQ in the germline V gene. Trimming took off 4 bases at V and 4 bases at J, with 17 bases between the two ends. CDR3 length: 15 amino acids. This clonotype was seen a few times. Antigen specificity is unknown. The V gene is TRBV5-1, the J gene TRBJ1-1, with unresolved D. The origin of this receptor is a male donor with ankylosing spondylitis. Sequencing was performed on blood, either unsorted or a sorted T cell fraction (not recorded which). CDR3 coding DNA: TGCGCCAGCAGCCAGATGGACTTGGAGAGCACTGAAGCTTTCTTT. Encoded protein: CASSQMDLESTEAFF.